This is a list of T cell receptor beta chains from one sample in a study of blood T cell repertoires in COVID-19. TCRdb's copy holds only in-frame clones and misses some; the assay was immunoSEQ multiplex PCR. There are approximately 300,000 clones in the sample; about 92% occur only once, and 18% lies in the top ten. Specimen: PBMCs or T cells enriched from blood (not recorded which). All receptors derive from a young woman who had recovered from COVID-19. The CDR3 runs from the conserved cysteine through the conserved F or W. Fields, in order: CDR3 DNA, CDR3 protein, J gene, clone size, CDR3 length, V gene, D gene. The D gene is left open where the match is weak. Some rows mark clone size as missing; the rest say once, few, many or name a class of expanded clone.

TGTGCCAGCAGCGTCACTAGCGGGGGTGTCAATGAGCAGTTCTTC CASSVTSGGVNEQFF TRBJ2-1 once 15 TRBV7-2 TRBD2
TGTGCCATCGGGAACAGAAAAGGGACCTACGAGCAGTACTTC CAIGNRKGTYEQYF TRBJ2-7 NA 14 TRBV2 NA
TGCAGTGCTAGAGAGGGCAGGGTGCAGTTCTTC CSAREGRVQFF TRBJ2-1 NA 11 TRBV20-1 NA
TGTGCCAGCAGCCGGGATACACTAGGGGCGGGAGCATCGGCCGGGGAGCTGTTTTTT CASSRDTLGAGASAGELFF TRBJ2-2 NA 19 TRBV7-9 TRBD2
TGTGCCAGCAGTTACGTCGGCGGGGGTGGCTACAATGAGCAGTTCTTC CASSYVGGGGYNEQFF TRBJ2-1 NA 16 TRBV6-2/TRBV6-3 TRBD2
TGTGCCAGCAGCTTAGGTGCACTTAGAAACACTGAAGCTTTCTTT CASSLGALRNTEAFF TRBJ1-1 once 15 TRBV7-2 NA
TGTGCCAGCAGCCCCCACAGGGGAAGCTCCTACGAGCAGTACTTC CASSPHRGSSYEQYF TRBJ2-7 NA 15 TRBV9 TRBD1
TGTGCCAGCAGCTTAGGGGGCCTCAACACGGAGCCGCGGGGAAAACTGTTTTTT CASSLGGLNTEPRGKLFF TRBJ1-4 NA 18 TRBV11-2 NA
TGTGCCAGCAGTTACTGGACAGGGCAGAACACTGAAGCTTTCTTT CASSYWTGQNTEAFF TRBJ1-1 NA 15 TRBV6-2/TRBV6-3 TRBD1
TGTGCCAGCAGTTCCCAGGCCGTCTATGGCTACACCTTC CASSSQAVYGYTF TRBJ1-2 NA 13 TRBV28 NA
TGTGCCAGCGGTACCTCCTTTTGGGGGGTTAAATCCTACAATGAGCAGTTCTTC CASGTSFWGVKSYNEQFF TRBJ2-1 NA 18 TRBV28 NA
TGTGCCAGCTCACTCCTACAGGGAGTGAGGATGAACACTGAAGCTTTCTTT CASSLLQGVRMNTEAFF TRBJ1-1 NA 17 TRBV18 NA
TGCGCCAGCAGAATACCCGGGACAGGGTTCACCGGGGAGCTGTTTTTT CASRIPGTGFTGELFF TRBJ2-2 NA 16 TRBV5-1 TRBD1
TGTGCCAGCAGCGAGGGGGTTAACTATGGCTACACCTTC CASSEGVNYGYTF TRBJ1-2 NA 13 TRBV9 NA
TGTGCCAGCAGGACCAGGGGGGATAGCACAGATACGCAGTATTTT CASRTRGDSTDTQYF TRBJ2-3 NA 15 TRBV7-2 NA
TGCGCCAGCAGCCCCGGGACAGGTGCCAATTCACCCCTCCACTTT CASSPGTGANSPLHF TRBJ1-6 NA 15 TRBV5-1 TRBD1
TGTGCCAGTAGTGCGTCCGGGGAGCTGTTTTTT CASSASGELFF TRBJ2-2 once 11 TRBV19 NA
TGTGCCATCAAACGTGACGGAGCTAACTATGGCTACACCTTC CAIKRDGANYGYTF TRBJ1-2 NA 14 TRBV28 NA
TGCGCCAGCAGCTTGAGACTAGCGGGAGCGATAGACGAGCAGTACTTC CASSLRLAGAIDEQYF TRBJ2-7 NA 16 TRBV5-1 TRBD2
TGTGCCAGCAGTGAAGGAGCCAGGGTTGGAAACACCATATATTTT CASSEGARVGNTIYF TRBJ1-3 NA 15 TRBV2 NA
TGTGCCAGCAGCCCGGGGTTGAGCAATCAGCCCCAGCATTTT CASSPGLSNQPQHF TRBJ1-5 NA 14 TRBV7-9 NA
TGCAGCGCTGAGGGAGACTATGGCTACACCTTC CSAEGDYGYTF TRBJ1-2 once 11 TRBV29-1 NA
TGTGCCAGCAGTTTATTCGGGGGGGCTAGGGAAAAACTGTTTTTT CASSLFGGAREKLFF TRBJ1-4 NA 15 TRBV28 NA
TGTGCCAGCAGTTACACAGGACGCGGACAAAGCTCCTACAATGAGCAGTTCTTC CASSYTGRGQSSYNEQFF TRBJ2-1 NA 18 TRBV6-2/TRBV6-3 NA
TGTGCCAGCAGCCGCAGGGTCGGAGAGCAGTACTTC CASSRRVGEQYF TRBJ2-7 NA 12 TRBV7-8 NA
TGTGCCAGTAGGTTCCCAGGGAAGAACACTGAAGCTTTCTTT CASRFPGKNTEAFF TRBJ1-1 NA 14 TRBV19 NA
TGTGCCAGCAGCTTAGGGCGGGTTCGAGCGGGAGGAGAGACCCAGTACTTC CASSLGRVRAGGETQYF TRBJ2-5 NA 17 TRBV11-2 TRBD2
TGTGCCAGCAGTGTGGAGTACGAGCAGTACTTC CASSVEYEQYF TRBJ2-7 NA 11 TRBV28 NA
TGTGCCAGCAGCTTTGCGATGAACACTGAAGCTTTCTTT CASSFAMNTEAFF TRBJ1-1 NA 13 TRBV5-4 NA
TGTGCCAGCACTATGCGGGGGTATAGCAATCAGCCCCAGCATTTT CASTMRGYSNQPQHF TRBJ1-5 NA 15 TRBV28 NA
TGTGCCAGCAGTGAAACGGGTCAGCCCCAGCATTTT CASSETGQPQHF TRBJ1-5 NA 12 TRBV2 NA
TGTGCCAGCAGCTTAGGGAGTCTTAATTCACCCCTCCACTTT CASSLGSLNSPLHF TRBJ1-6 NA 14 TRBV7-9 NA
TGTGCCAGCAGCTTAGGACAGGCAGGAAACTATGGCTACACCTTC CASSLGQAGNYGYTF TRBJ1-2 NA 15 TRBV7-9 NA
TGTGCCAGTAGCCCTCTAAACAGGGAGGGCACTGAAGCTTTCTTT CASSPLNREGTEAFF TRBJ1-1 few 15 TRBV19 NA
TGTGCCAGCAGCCTGAACGAGGACACTGAAGCTTTCTTT CASSLNEDTEAFF TRBJ1-1 NA 13 TRBV12-3/TRBV12-4 NA
TGTGCCAGCACAGAACCGGGACAGACTAATGAAAAACTGTTTTTT CASTEPGQTNEKLFF TRBJ1-4 NA 15 TRBV6-5 TRBD1
TGCAGCGTTGTATTGGATACGCAGTATTTT CSVVLDTQYF TRBJ2-3 NA 10 TRBV29-1 NA
TGCAGTGCTAGTCTAGCGGGAGGGGTATTGGACGAGCAGTACTTC CSASLAGGVLDEQYF TRBJ2-7 NA 15 TRBV20-1 TRBD2
TGTGCCAGCAGCTTGGGGATGGGGCACCAAGAGACCCAGTACTTC CASSLGMGHQETQYF TRBJ2-5 NA 15 TRBV5-8 NA
TGCGCCAGCAGCGCCGGGACAGGGGGCACTGAAGCTTTCTTT CASSAGTGGTEAFF TRBJ1-1 NA 14 TRBV5-1 TRBD1
TGTGCCAGCAGCACCGGACAGGGTAGGGGCACTGAAGCTTTCTTT CASSTGQGRGTEAFF TRBJ1-1 NA 15 TRBV5-6 TRBD1
TGTGCCAGCAGTGATAAGGGCCCACTAGCCCACCAGTACTTC CASSDKGPLAHQYF TRBJ2-5 NA 14 TRBV2 NA
TGCAGCGTACCCAAGGGTAGCGGATCCTACGAGCAGTACTTC CSVPKGSGSYEQYF TRBJ2-7 NA 14 TRBV29-1 NA